The clone carrying this T cell receptor beta chain was observed many times. Its cognate antigen is unknown. The germline V gene has CDR1 SEHNR and CDR2 FQNEAQ (reference sequence). The length of the CDR3 is 12 residues. V gave up 2 bases and J gave up 6 bases, with 8 bases separating them. The data are from a study of post-analysis software for immune sequencing data. On the study more broadly: As for disease course, relapsing-remitting, secondary progressive and progressive-relapsing multiple sclerosis were all included. General observations from the study: Compared with controls, patients showed significantly lower normalized Chao1 diversity. With TRBV5-6, TRBV5-1 and TRBV20-1 included, about five TRBV segments were more frequent in patients than in controls. Strong co-clustering by F measure was seen for same-batch samples.

Sequencing libraries made from TCR beta cDNA carried unique molecular identifiers. TCRdb passed the PCR reads through MiXCR, listing each CDR3 protein once. Altogether more than 450,000 distinct CDR3 sequences are present, around 36% being singletons, with the ten largest covering approximately 5.4%. Sequencing was carried out using blood. This sequence was found in a girl younger than 18 with multiple sclerosis. This chain connects TRBV7-9 to TRBJ2-7; D is possibly TRBD1 (6 bases). The CDR3 nucleotides read TGTGCCAGCAGCTTATCAGGGGTCGAGCAGTACTTC. Translated, it gives CASSLSGVEQYF.